Below, 13 T cell receptor beta chains from the same sample are listed, as sequenced in a study of blood T cell repertoires in COVID-19. Assay: immunoSEQ multiplex PCR; the TCRdb copy retains only in-frame clones and omits some. The sample contains about 270,000 clones, about nine tenths of which appear only once. Sequenced input: peripheral blood. These TCRs come from a woman in her thirties with COVID-19, enrolled during active disease.

This sequence joins TRBV11-1 and TRBJ1-3; D not certain. The length of the CDR3 is 15 residues. Germline CDR1 is SGHAT and CDR2 is FQDESV (reference sequence). Deletions cut 1 base from V and 0 bases from J, with 7 bases between. CDR3 in DNA: TGTGCCAGCAGCTTAGTACGGAGCTCTGGAAACACCATATATTTT. This gives the protein CASSLVRSSGNTIYF. Full variable domain (remainder filled in from reference TRBV11-1 and TRBJ1-3): EAEVAQSPRYKITEKSQAVAFWCDPISGHATLYWYRQILGQGPELLVQFQDESVVDDSQLPKDRFSAERLKGVDSTLKIQPAELGDSAMYLCASSLVRSSGNTIYFGEGSWLTVV.

This clone was counted a few times. The chain recombines TRBV11-1 with TRBJ2-1, with 8 positions matching TRBD1. This CDR3 is built from 14 residues. Germline V gene data show CDR1 as SGHAT and CDR2 as FQDESV (reference sequence). V trimming: 6 bases; J trimming: 5 bases; junction bases outside the gene matches: 6. CDR3 in DNA: TGTGCCAGCAGGCGGACAGGGACCGACAATGAGCAGTTCTTC. Its translation is CASRRTGTDNEQFF.

The sample holds a few counts of this clone. The chain combines TRBV30 with TRBJ1-6; possible D gene TRBD1, 6 bases. CDR3 length: 13 amino acids. Germline values: CDR1 GTSNPN, CDR2 SVGIG (reference sequence). Between the trimmed V and J ends, which lost 1 base and 10 bases, there was a span of 11 bases. CDR3 bases: TGTGCCTGGAGTGATACAGGGAACTCACCCCTCCACTTT. It specifies CAWSDTGNSPLHF.

The chain uses TRBV5-6 and TRBJ2-7, with D possibly TRBD1 on 6 matching bases. This CDR3 spans 14 amino acids. V lost 5 bases and J 6 bases, leaving 18 bases between the germline ends. The V gene's germline CDR1 is SGHDT and CDR2 YYEEEE. The CDR3 DNA sequence: TGTGCCAGCAGGCCGGGACAATCGGCTCCCGAGCAGTACTTC. Amino acid sequence: CASRPGQSAPEQYF.

This chain joins TRBV6-5 and TRBJ1-2, with a weak D call TRBD1 (5 bases). V lost 6 bases and J lost 6, with 20 bases in between. CDR3 length equals 15 residues. CDR1 and CDR2 from the germline V gene are MNHEY and SVGAGI. The CDR3 is CASRHPGGGGDGYTF. The CDR3 DNA follows: TGTGCCAGCAGACACCCCGGCGGTGGGGGGGATGGCTACACCTTC.

This clone was detected only a few times. The chain joins TRBV6-6 to TRBJ2-6, with D tentatively TRBD2 (5 bases). Germline assignment: CDR1 MNHNY and CDR2 SVGAGI (reference sequence). This CDR3 region has 15 residues. Trimming stripped 6 bases from V and 1 base from J, with 10 bases between. The DNA for the CDR3 is TGTGCCAGCAGGATCGGGGTGTCTGGGGCCAACGTCCTGACTTTC. Its translation: CASRIGVSGANVLTF.

The gene calls are TRBV13 and TRBJ2-3, with TRBD2 matching 9 bases. Germline CDR1 reads PRHDT; CDR2 reads FYEKMQ (reference sequence). The CDR3 is made up of 17 amino acids. The J segment lost 1 base and the V segment lost 4 bases, leaving 9 bases of the junction unmatched. In nucleotides, the CDR3 is TGTGCCAGCAGCTCCCCCCGCGCGGGGGGGGGCACAGATACGCAGTATTTT. This codes for CASSSPRAGGGTDTQYF.

This clone occurred a few times. The genes are TRBV5-1 and TRBJ1-6; D is perhaps TRBD1 (6 bases). This CDR3 comprises 15 residues. V was cut by 1 base and J by 8 bases, with 13 bases left in between. Germline CDR1 is SGHRS and CDR2 is YFSETQ. The CDR3 coding sequence is TGCGCCAGCAGCTTGAGACAGGTTGGGGATTCACCCCTCCACTTT. This gives the protein CASSLRQVGDSPLHF. Full variable domain (outside the CDR3, taken from reference TRBV5-1 and TRBJ1-6): KAGVTQTPRYLIKTRGQQVTLSCSPISGHRSVSWYQQTPGQGLQFLFEYFSETQRNKGNFPGRFSGRQFSNSRSEMNVSTLELGDSALYLCASSLRQVGDSPLHFGNGTRLTVT.

The chain combines TRBV4-2 with TRBJ2-7, with 8 bases lining up with TRBD2. The CDR3 covers 16 residues. Per germline, CDR1 LGHNA and CDR2 YNFKEQ. V shed 0 bases and J 2 bases; nucleotides not matched to a gene: 6. The CDR3 bases are TGTGCCAGCAGCCAAGATCTGGCGGGGGGACCCTACGAGCAGTACTTC. Protein product: CASSQDLAGGPYEQYF.

This chain joins TRBV10-1 and TRBJ2-7; tentatively, D is TRBD2 (6 bases). Germline CDR1 reads WNHNN; CDR2 reads SYGVQD (reference sequence). V shed 0 bases and J shed 5 bases, with 14 bases lying between them. The CDR3 has 15 amino acids. The CDR3: CASSESMEGSDEQYF. As DNA, the CDR3 is TGCGCCAGCAGTGAGTCAATGGAGGGGTCAGACGAGCAGTACTTC.

This clone was found once. V usage is TRBV2 and J usage is TRBJ2-2; 8 bases match TRBD1. This CDR3 contains 15 residues. Trimming removed 7 bases from V and 5 bases from J; junction bases left unmatched: 9. Germline V gene lookup returns CDR1 SNHLY and CDR2 FYNNEI. The CDR3 bases are TGTGCCAGCAAAGGGCAGGGGGCGCGAACCGGGGAGCTGTTTTTT. Translation: CASKGQGARTGELFF.

This chain connects TRBV4-1 to TRBJ2-3, with 13 bases aligning to TRBD2. V shed 2 bases, J shed 4 bases, and the junction held 15 bases outside the gene matches. There are 20 residues in the CDR3. Per germline, CDR1 MGHRA and CDR2 YSYEKL. CDR3 sequence (DNA): TGCGCCAGCAGCCAACCGACTAGCGGGGGGCTTCGTTCCGTCCCAGATACGCAGTATTTT. Translating it yields CASSQPTSGGLRSVPDTQYF.

The chain couples TRBV6-5 to TRBJ1-2, with D possibly matching TRBD1 (6 bases). The CDR3 has 12 residues. V was trimmed by 6 bases and J by 5 bases, leaving 10 bases between them. CDR1 is MNHEY and CDR2 is SVGAGI in the germline V gene. CDR3 bases: TGTGCCAGCAGCCCGAGGGGGTATGGCTACACCTTC. It codes for CASSPRGYGYTF.